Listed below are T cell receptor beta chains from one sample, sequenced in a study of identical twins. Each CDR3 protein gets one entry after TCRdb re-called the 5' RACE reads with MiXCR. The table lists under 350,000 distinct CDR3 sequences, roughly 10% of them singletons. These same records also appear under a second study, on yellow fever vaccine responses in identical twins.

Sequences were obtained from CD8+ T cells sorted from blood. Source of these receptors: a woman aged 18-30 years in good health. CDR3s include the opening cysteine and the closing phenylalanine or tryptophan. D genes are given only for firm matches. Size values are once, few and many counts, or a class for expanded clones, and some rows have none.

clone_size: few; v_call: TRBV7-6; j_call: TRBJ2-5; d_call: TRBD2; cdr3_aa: CASSLVRGGFQETQYF; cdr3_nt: TGTGCCAGCAGCTTAGTTCGGGGGGGCTTTCAAGAGACCCAGTACTTC
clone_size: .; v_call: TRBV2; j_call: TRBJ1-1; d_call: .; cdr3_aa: CASRDSLMNTEAFF; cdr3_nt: TGTGCCAGCAGGGACAGTCTCATGAACACTGAAGCTTTCTTT
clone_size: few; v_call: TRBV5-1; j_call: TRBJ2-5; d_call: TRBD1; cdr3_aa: CASSQGALVYQETQYF; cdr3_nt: TGCGCCAGCAGCCAGGGGGCCCTGGTGTACCAAGAGACCCAGTACTTC
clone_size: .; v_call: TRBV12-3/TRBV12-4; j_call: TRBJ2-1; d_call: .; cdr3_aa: CASTTSPGEQFF; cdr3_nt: TGTGCCAGCACTACCTCCCCGGGTGAGCAGTTCTTC
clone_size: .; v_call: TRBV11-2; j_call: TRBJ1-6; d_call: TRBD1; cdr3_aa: CASSYTGGSNSPLHF; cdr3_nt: TGTGCCAGCAGCTACACAGGGGGATCAAATTCACCCCTCCACTTT
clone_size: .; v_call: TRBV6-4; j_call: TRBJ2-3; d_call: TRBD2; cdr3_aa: CASRVTSGGTDTQYF; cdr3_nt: TGTGCCAGCAGGGTGACTAGCGGGGGGACAGATACGCAGTATTTT
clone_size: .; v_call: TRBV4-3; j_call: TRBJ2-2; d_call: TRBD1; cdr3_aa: CASSQDRGGVGELFF; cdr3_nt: TGCGCCAGCAGCCAGGACAGGGGAGGGGTCGGGGAGCTGTTTTTT
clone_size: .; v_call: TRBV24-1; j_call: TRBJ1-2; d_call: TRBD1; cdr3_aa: CATSDGQGPVYGYTF; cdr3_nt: TGTGCCACCAGTGACGGACAGGGCCCCGTCTATGGCTACACCTTC
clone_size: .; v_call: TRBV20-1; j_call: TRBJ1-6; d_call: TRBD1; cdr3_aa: CSAREPTGDNSPLHF; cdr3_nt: TGCAGTGCTAGAGAACCGACAGGGGATAATTCACCCCTCCACTTT
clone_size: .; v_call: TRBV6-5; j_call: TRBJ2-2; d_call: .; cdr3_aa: CASSYKLVFPGELFF; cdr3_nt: TGTGCCAGCAGTTACAAACTAGTCTTCCCCGGGGAGCTGTTTTTT
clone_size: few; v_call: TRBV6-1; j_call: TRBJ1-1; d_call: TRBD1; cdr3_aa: CASREEQGSNTEAFF; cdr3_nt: TGTGCCAGCAGGGAAGAACAGGGGTCGAACACTGAAGCTTTCTTT
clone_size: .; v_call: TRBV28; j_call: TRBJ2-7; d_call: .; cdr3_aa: CASSLNRAPYEQYF; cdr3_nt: TGTGCCAGCAGTTTGAACAGGGCCCCCTACGAGCAGTACTTC
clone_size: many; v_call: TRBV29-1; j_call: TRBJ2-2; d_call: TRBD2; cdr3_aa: CSVMGLAGRRGNAGELFF; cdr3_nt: TGCAGCGTTATGGGACTAGCGGGAAGGAGGGGTAACGCCGGGGAGCTGTTTTTT
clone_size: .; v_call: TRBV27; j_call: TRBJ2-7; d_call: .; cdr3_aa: CASSSLTDLPYEQYF; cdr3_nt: TGTGCCAGCAGTTCCCTGACAGATTTACCCTACGAGCAGTACTTC
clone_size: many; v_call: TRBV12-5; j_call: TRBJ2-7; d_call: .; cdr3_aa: CASGLDPTRTGYF; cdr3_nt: TGTGCTAGTGGTTTGGACCCCACACGAACAGGGTACTTC
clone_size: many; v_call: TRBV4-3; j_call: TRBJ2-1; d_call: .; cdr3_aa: CASSQVTHGNEQFF; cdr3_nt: TGCGCCAGCAGCCAAGTTACCCACGGCAATGAGCAGTTCTTC
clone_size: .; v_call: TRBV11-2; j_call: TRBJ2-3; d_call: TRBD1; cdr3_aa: CASTTRQGDSTDTQYF; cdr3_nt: TGTGCCAGCACCACGAGACAGGGTGATAGCACAGATACGCAGTATTTT
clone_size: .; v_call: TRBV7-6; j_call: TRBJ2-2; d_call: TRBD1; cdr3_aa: CASSFPGTGGSYGGELFF; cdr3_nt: TGTGCCAGCAGCTTTCCCGGGACAGGGGGCTCGTACGGCGGGGAGCTGTTTTTT
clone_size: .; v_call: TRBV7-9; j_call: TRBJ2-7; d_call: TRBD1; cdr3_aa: CASSSGTGYYEQYF; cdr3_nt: TGTGCCAGCAGCAGCGGGACAGGGTACTACGAGCAGTACTTC
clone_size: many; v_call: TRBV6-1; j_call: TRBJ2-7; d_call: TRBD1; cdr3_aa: CASSETGDPFYEQYF; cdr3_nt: TGTGCCAGCAGTGAAACAGGGGACCCCTTCTACGAGCAGTACTTC
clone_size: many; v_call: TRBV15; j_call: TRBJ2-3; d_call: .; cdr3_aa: CATSREGVGTDTQYF; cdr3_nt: TGTGCCACCAGCAGAGAAGGTGTCGGCACAGATACGCAGTATTTT
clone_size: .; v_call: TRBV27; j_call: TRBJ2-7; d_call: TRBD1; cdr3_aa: CASSLNRDRAGEQYF; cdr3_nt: TGTGCCAGCAGTTTAAACCGGGACAGGGCAGGCGAGCAGTACTTC
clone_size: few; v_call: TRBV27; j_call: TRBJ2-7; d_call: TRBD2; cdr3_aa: CASSLSPRGGEQYF; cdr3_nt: TGTGCCAGCAGTTTATCGCCCCGGGGAGGGGAGCAGTACTTC
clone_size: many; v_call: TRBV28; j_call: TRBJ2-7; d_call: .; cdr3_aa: CASGELRSYEQYF; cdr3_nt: TGTGCCAGCGGGGAGTTGCGAAGCTACGAGCAGTACTTC
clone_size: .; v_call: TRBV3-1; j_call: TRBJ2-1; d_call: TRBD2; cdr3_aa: CASSHGTSGPYYNEQFF; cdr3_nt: TGTGCCAGCAGCCACGGGACTAGCGGACCATACTACAATGAGCAGTTCTTC
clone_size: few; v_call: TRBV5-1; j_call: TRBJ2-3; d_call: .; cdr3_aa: CASSGWGSSTDTQYF; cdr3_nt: TGCGCCAGCAGCGGTTGGGGTTCAAGCACAGATACGCAGTATTTT
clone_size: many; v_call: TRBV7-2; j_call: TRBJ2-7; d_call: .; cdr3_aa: CASSSEPTPAEQYF; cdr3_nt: TGTGCCAGCAGCTCCGAACCCACTCCCGCCGAGCAGTACTTC
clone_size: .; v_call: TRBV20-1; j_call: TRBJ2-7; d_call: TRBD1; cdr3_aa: CSARPRDRGTYEQYF; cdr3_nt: TGCAGTGCTAGACCTCGGGACAGGGGAACCTACGAGCAGTACTTC
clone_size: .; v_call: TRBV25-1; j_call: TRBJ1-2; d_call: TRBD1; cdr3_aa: CASSEGTGNYGYTF; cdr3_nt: TGTGCCAGCAGTGAGGGGACAGGGAACTATGGCTACACCTTC
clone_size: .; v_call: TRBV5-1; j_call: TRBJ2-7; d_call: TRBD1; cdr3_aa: CASTSGTGGAEQYF; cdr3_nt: TGCGCCAGCACCTCCGGGACAGGGGGGGCCGAGCAGTACTTC
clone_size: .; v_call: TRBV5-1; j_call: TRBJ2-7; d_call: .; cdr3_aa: CASSLSGGELYEQYF; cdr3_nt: TGCGCCAGCAGCTTGTCGGGGGGCGAACTCTACGAGCAGTACTTC
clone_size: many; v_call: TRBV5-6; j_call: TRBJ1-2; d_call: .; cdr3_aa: CASSFGPYRDSYTF; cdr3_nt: TGTGCCAGCAGCTTTGGGCCTTACAGGGATTCCTACACCTTC
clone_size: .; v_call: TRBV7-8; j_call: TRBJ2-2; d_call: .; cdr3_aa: CASSFPRGGDPSNTGELFF; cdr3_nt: TGTGCCAGCAGCTTCCCTCGGGGTGGGGATCCTTCGAACACCGGGGAGCTGTTTTTT
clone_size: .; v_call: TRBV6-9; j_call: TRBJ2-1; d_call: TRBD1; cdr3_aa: CASSYSIAGGLEQFF; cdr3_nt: TGTGCCAGCAGTTATTCGATCGCAGGGGGCCTTGAGCAGTTCTTC
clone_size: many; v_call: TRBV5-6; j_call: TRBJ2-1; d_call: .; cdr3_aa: CASSLKTREQFF; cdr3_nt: TGTGCCAGCAGCTTGAAAACCAGAGAGCAGTTCTTC
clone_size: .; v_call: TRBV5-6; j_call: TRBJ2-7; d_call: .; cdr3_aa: CASDLGGLKVGEQYF; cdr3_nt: TGTGCCAGCGACCTGGGGGGGCTCAAGGTTGGAGAGCAGTACTTC
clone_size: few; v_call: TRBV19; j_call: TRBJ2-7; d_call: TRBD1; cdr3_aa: CASRLQGDYEQYF; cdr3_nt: TGTGCCAGTAGATTACAGGGGGACTACGAGCAGTACTTC
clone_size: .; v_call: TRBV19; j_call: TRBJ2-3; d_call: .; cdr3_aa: CASTLDSSDTQYF; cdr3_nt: TGTGCCAGTACTTTGGACAGCTCAGATACGCAGTATTTT
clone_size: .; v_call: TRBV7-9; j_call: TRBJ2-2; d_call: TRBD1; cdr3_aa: CASDRGWNTGELFF; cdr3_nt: TGTGCCAGTGACAGGGGTTGGAACACCGGGGAGCTGTTTTTT
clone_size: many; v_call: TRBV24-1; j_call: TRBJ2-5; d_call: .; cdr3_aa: CATSDPQGTIQETQYF; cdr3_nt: TGTGCCACCAGTGACCCCCAGGGGACCATCCAAGAGACCCAGTACTTC
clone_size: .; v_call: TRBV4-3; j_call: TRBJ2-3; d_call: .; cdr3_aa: CASSPLPADTQYF; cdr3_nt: TGCGCCAGCAGCCCGCTCCCCGCAGATACGCAGTATTTT
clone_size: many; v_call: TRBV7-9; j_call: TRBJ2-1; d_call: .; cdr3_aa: CASSSYRTSYNEQFF; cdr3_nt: TGTGCCAGCAGCTCCTACCGGACAAGCTACAATGAGCAGTTCTTC